This T cell receptor beta chain was found in a study of regulatory T cells in long-lasting Graves disease. The junction had 7 bases not matched to a gene; V was cut back by 6 bases and J by 3 bases. The V gene's germline CDR1 is MNHEY and CDR2 SVGEGT. The CDR3 runs to 14 residues. Library construction for TCR beta used iRepertoire HTBI primers and Arm-PCR of CDR3 regions. TCRdb fed the multiplex PCR reads into MiXCR, producing one record per CDR3 protein. Among about 500,000 distinct CDR3 sequences listed, about 17% were seen once. This clonotype has ten or more counts. This sample's time point: newly diagnosed GD, antithyroid drugs for less than 3 months. The TCR library used RNA extracted from PBMCs. The authors drew roughly 8.1 milliliters of peripheral blood into EDTA tubes. Another study also made use of these data, one on T cells in Graves' hyperthyroidism and ophthalmopathy. That report adds: The hyperthyroidism patients had all been newly diagnosed, and their disease duration was under 2 months. Their ages ranged from 18 to 65 years. The study used the HTBI primer set for a first-round RT-PCR of the TCR CDR3. A model using 13 V-J features told ophthalmopathy apart from stable hyperthyroidism.

This TCR came from a man aged 35-49 years with Graves disease. The specimen was peripheral blood mononuclear cells (PBMCs), collected at new diagnosis, from a patient treated with antithyroid drugs. V is TRBV6-2 or TRBV6-3 and J is TRBJ2-7; the match to TRBD1 covers 8 bases. The CDR3 here is CASRKDRDLYEQYF. CDR3 DNA sequence: TGTGCCAGCAGGAAGGACAGGGACCTCTACGAGCAGTACTTC.